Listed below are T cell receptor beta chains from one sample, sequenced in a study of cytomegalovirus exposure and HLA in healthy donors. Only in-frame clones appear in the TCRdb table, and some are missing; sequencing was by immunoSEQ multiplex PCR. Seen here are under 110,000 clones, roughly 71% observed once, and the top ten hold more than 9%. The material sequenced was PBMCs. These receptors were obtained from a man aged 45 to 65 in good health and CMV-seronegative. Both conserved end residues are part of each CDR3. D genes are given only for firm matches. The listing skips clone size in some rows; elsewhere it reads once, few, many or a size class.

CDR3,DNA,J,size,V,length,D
CASSSTRGAEAFF,TGTGCCAGCAGTTCAACCAGGGGGGCTGAAGCTTTCTTT,TRBJ1-1,NA,TRBV6-5,13,TRBD1
CSSSLRSGQGNEQYF,TGTTCCAGCAGCTTAAGGTCGGGACAGGGGAACGAGCAGTACTTC,TRBJ2-7,once,TRBV7-9,15,TRBD1
CASSQEERSSYNEQFF,TGCGCCAGCAGCCAAGAAGAGCGGAGCTCCTACAATGAGCAGTTCTTC,TRBJ2-1,once,TRBV4-3,16,NA
CASSLDAGAGTYEQYF,TGCGCCAGCAGCTTGGATGCGGGGGCCGGTACCTACGAGCAGTACTTC,TRBJ2-7,NA,TRBV5-1,16,NA
CASSFAAAGYTF,TGTGCCAGCAGCTTCGCGGCGGCGGGCTACACCTTC,TRBJ1-2,NA,TRBV7-9,12,NA
CASSPRRDPGELFF,TGTGCCAGCAGCCCACGCAGGGATCCTGGGGAGCTGTTTTTT,TRBJ2-2,NA,TRBV7-8,14,NA
CASSAPRGANEKLFF,TGTGCCAGCAGCGCTCCCCGGGGTGCTAATGAAAAACTGTTTTTT,TRBJ1-4,NA,TRBV28,15,NA
CASSKGQLNSPLHF,TGTGCCAGCAGCAAGGGACAACTTAATTCACCCCTCCACTTT,TRBJ1-6,NA,TRBV11-3,14,NA
CASSQDRTGGGSGNQPQHF,TGCGCCAGCAGCCAAGATCGAACGGGGGGCGGTTCGGGCAATCAGCCCCAGCATTTT,TRBJ1-5,NA,TRBV4-1,19,NA
CASSYSGARDSPLHF,TGTGCCAGCAGTTACTCAGGGGCTCGGGATTCACCCCTCCACTTT,TRBJ1-6,NA,TRBV6-5,15,NA
CASSLGTGRSEKLFF,TGTGCCAGCAGCCTTGGGACAGGGCGGAGTGAAAAACTGTTTTTT,TRBJ1-4,NA,TRBV2,15,TRBD1
CAWNLSGGTGETQYF,TGTGCCTGGAACCTTAGCGGGGGGACGGGCGAGACCCAGTACTTC,TRBJ2-5,NA,TRBV30,15,TRBD2
CASSLEQQTQYF,TGTGCCAGCAGCTTAGAACAGCAGACCCAGTACTTC,TRBJ2-5,NA,TRBV7-9,12,NA
CASSSQGEDTEAFF,TGCGCCAGCAGCTCTCAGGGGGAAGACACTGAAGCTTTCTTT,TRBJ1-1,NA,TRBV5-1,14,TRBD1
CARPGGGMDEKLFF,TGTGCCAGGCCGGGTGGGGGCATGGATGAAAAACTGTTTTTT,TRBJ1-4,once,TRBV2,14,NA
CAISESLAAGELFF,TGTGCCATCAGTGAGTCGCTGGCTGCCGGGGAGCTGTTTTTT,TRBJ2-2,few,TRBV10-3,14,NA
CASSLDLGEQFF,TGTGCCAGCAGCCTAGACCTCGGTGAGCAGTTCTTC,TRBJ2-1,few,TRBV7-2,12,NA
CASSLGGGGEETQYF,TGCGCCAGCAGCTTGGGGGGAGGAGGGGAAGAGACCCAGTACTTC,TRBJ2-5,NA,TRBV5-1,15,NA
CASSLQKDITSYEQYF,TGTGCCAGCAGCTTACAGAAGGACATCACCTCCTACGAGCAGTACTTC,TRBJ2-7,NA,TRBV11-2,16,NA
CASSLGKGTYEQYF,TGTGCCAGCAGCTTAGGAAAAGGGACTTACGAGCAGTACTTC,TRBJ2-7,NA,TRBV7-9,14,NA
CASSYSTSSYNSPLHF,TGTGCCAGCAGTTACTCGACTAGCTCCTATAATTCACCCCTCCACTTT,TRBJ1-6,NA,TRBV6-5,16,NA
CASSRGGLLPTQNTEAFF,TGCGCCAGCAGCCGGGGCGGCCTCCTACCGACCCAAAACACTGAAGCTTTCTTT,TRBJ1-1,NA,TRBV4-1,18,NA
CASSPRTGTGEQYF,TGTGCCAGCAGTCCGCGGACAGGAACGGGGGAGCAGTACTTC,TRBJ2-7,once,TRBV6-1,14,TRBD1
CASSKNRVPEAFF,TGTGCCAGCAGCAAAAACAGGGTACCTGAAGCTTTCTTT,TRBJ1-1,NA,TRBV7-9,13,NA
CASSYEGRRNSPLHF,TGTGCCAGCAGTTACGAGGGAAGACGTAATTCACCCCTCCATTTT,TRBJ1-6,NA,TRBV6-6,15,NA
CASSQGNEKLFF,TGTGCCAGCAGCCAGGGTAATGAAAAACTGTTTTTT,TRBJ1-4,NA,TRBV7-9,12,NA
CSSSHPSQYNEKLFF,TGTTCCAGCTCCCACCCAAGTCAGTATAATGAAAAACTGTTTTTT,TRBJ1-4,few,TRBV7-9,15,NA
CASSLNRVNTGELFF,TGCGCCAGCAGCTTGAACAGGGTGAACACCGGGGAGCTGTTTTTT,TRBJ2-2,NA,TRBV5-1,15,NA
CASSWGQGGDQPQHF,TGTGCCAGCAGTTGGGGACAGGGGGGGGATCAGCCCCAGCATTTT,TRBJ1-5,few,TRBV28,15,TRBD1
CASSYLTYEQYF,TGTGCCAGCAGCTACCTAACCTACGAGCAGTACTTC,TRBJ2-7,NA,TRBV5-8,12,NA
CASSVGTGGNSGNTIYF,TGTGCCAGCAGCGTAGGGACAGGGGGGAATTCTGGAAACACCATATATTTT,TRBJ1-3,NA,TRBV9,17,TRBD1
CASSVQGPNTEAFF,TGTGCCAGCAGTGTACAGGGCCCTAACACTGAAGCTTTCTTT,TRBJ1-1,NA,TRBV6-1,14,NA
CASSFPGQGYTGELFF,TGTGCCAGTAGCTTCCCGGGACAGGGCTACACCGGGGAGCTGTTTTTT,TRBJ2-2,NA,TRBV19,16,TRBD1
CAWGQGTSLEYF,NA,TRBJ2-7,once,TRBV30,12,NA
CASSRLGVSGISGNTIYF,TGTGCCAGCAGCCGGTTGGGAGTTTCTGGGATCTCTGGAAACACCATATATTTT,TRBJ1-3,NA,TRBV28,18,NA
CASSQGGGRYEQYF,TGTGCCAGCAGCCAAGGAGGGGGAAGGTACGAGCAGTACTTC,TRBJ2-7,NA,TRBV4-2,14,NA
CASTTGQPYVPQHF,TGCGCCAGCACCACAGGACAGCCCTACGTTCCCCAGCATTTT,TRBJ1-5,NA,TRBV10-1,14,NA
CAISELWQGRANYGYTF,TGTGCCATCAGTGAGTTATGGCAGGGAAGAGCTAACTATGGCTACACCTTC,TRBJ1-2,NA,TRBV10-3,17,NA
CASSPGGKGYTF,TGTGCCAGCAGTCCCGGGGGAAAGGGCTACACCTTC,TRBJ1-2,NA,TRBV7-9,12,NA
CASSPRGRADTQYF,TGTGCCAGCAGCCCACGGGGTCGGGCAGATACGCAGTATTTT,TRBJ2-3,NA,TRBV9,14,NA
CASSPDRGYGYTF,TGTGCCAGCAGTCCGGACAGGGGCTATGGCTACACCTTC,TRBJ1-2,NA,TRBV5-4,13,TRBD1
CASRVGLYSNQPQHF,TGTGCCAGCAGGGTGGGCCTTTATAGCAATCAGCCCCAGCATTTT,TRBJ1-5,NA,TRBV6-5,15,NA
CASSPGGSSYNEQFF,TGCGCCAGCAGCCCCGGGGGGAGCTCCTACAATGAGCAGTTCTTC,TRBJ2-1,once,TRBV5-1,15,TRBD2
CASSLVGATGELFF,TGCGCCAGCAGCTTGGTGGGAGCGACCGGGGAGCTGTTTTTT,TRBJ2-2,few,TRBV5-1,14,NA
CASSGGGKGEKTEAFF,TGCGCCAGCAGTGGCGGGGGGAAGGGGGAGAAGACTGAAGCTTTCTTT,TRBJ1-1,few,TRBV10-2,16,NA
CATSIQGGNQPQHF,TGTGCCACCAGTATACAGGGCGGCAATCAGCCCCAGCATTTT,TRBJ1-5,NA,TRBV15,14,NA
CASSVSLGQIMEGQTYEQYF,TGTGCCAGCAGCGTCTCGTTGGGCCAGATAATGGAGGGACAGACCTACGAGCAGTACTTC,TRBJ2-7,NA,TRBV9,20,NA
CASSVEDVDTQYF,TGTGCCAGCAGCGTGGAGGACGTGGATACGCAGTATTTT,TRBJ2-3,NA,TRBV9,13,NA
CASSFSGNTEAFF,TGCGCCAGCAGCTTTTCAGGAAACACTGAAGCTTTCTTT,TRBJ1-1,NA,TRBV5-1,13,NA
CASSQRGWAQPQHF,TGTGCCAGCAGTCAGCGGGGTTGGGCTCAGCCCCAGCATTTT,TRBJ1-5,few,TRBV6-1,14,NA
CAWSRRQGSGELFF,TGTGCCTGGAGTAGGAGACAGGGCTCCGGGGAGCTGTTTTTT,TRBJ2-2,NA,TRBV30,14,TRBD1
CARGGDRGEETQYF,TGTGCCAGGGGCGGGGACAGGGGAGAGGAGACCCAGTACTTC,TRBJ2-5,few,TRBV7-9,14,TRBD1
CASSLAGQGIFGNEQFF,TGTGCCAGCAGCTTAGCAGGCCAGGGGATTTTCGGTAATGAGCAGTTCTTC,TRBJ2-1,NA,TRBV7-9,17,NA
CASSFGLAEETQYF,TGTGCCAGCAGCTTTGGACTAGCAGAGGAGACCCAGTACTTC,TRBJ2-5,few,TRBV7-9,14,TRBD2